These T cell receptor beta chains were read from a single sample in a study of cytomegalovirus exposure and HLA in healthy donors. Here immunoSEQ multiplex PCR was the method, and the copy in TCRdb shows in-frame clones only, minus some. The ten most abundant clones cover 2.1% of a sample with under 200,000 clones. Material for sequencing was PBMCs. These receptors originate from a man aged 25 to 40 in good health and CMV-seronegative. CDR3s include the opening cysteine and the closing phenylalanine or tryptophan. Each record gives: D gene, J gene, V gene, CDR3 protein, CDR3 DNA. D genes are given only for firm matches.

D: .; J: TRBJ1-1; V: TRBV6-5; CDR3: CASSWRAPNTEAFF; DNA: TGTGCCAGCAGTTGGAGGGCCCCCAACACTGAAGCTTTCTTT
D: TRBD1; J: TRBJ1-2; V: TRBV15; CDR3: CATSNPDRGNYYGYTF; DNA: TGTGCCACCAGCAATCCGGACAGGGGAAACTACTATGGCTACACCTTC
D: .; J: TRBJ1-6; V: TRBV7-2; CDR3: CASSRPPGGSSPLHF; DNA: TGTGCCAGCAGTCGACCTCCCGGGGGTTCATCACCCCTCCACTTT
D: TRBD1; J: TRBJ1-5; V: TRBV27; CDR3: CASSSTDRADNQPQHF; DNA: TGTGCCAGCAGTTCAACGGACAGGGCAGATAATCAGCCCCAGCATTTT
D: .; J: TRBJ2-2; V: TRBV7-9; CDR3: CASSLSAVNTGELFF; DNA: TGTGCCAGCAGCCTATCAGCGGTCAACACCGGGGAGCTGTTTTTT
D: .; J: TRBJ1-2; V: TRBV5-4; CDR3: CASTPRQQYGYTF; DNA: TGTGCCAGCACCCCTAGGCAGCAATATGGCTACACCTTC
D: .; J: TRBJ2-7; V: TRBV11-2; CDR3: CASSLDGRAGSHEQYF; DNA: TGTGCCAGCAGCTTAGATGGTAGGGCGGGGTCCCACGAGCAGTACTTC
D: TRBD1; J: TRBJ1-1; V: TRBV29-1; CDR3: CSVVPVTGFAEAFF; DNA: TGCAGCGTTGTTCCCGTGACAGGGTTCGCTGAAGCTTTCTTT
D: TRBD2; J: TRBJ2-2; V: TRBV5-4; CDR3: CASSPGGLNTGELFF; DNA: TGTGCCAGCAGCCCGGGAGGGTTAAACACCGGGGAGCTGTTTTTT
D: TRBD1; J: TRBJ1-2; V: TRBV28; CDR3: CASSLYDRANYGYTF; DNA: TGTGCCAGCAGTTTATATGACAGGGCGAACTATGGCTACACCTTC
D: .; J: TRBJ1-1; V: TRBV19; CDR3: CASSTRRGGDTEAFF; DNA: TGTGCCAGTAGTACCCGAAGGGGAGGGGACACTGAAGCTTTCTTT
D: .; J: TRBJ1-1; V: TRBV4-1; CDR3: CASSQDPGGPMNTEAFF; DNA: TGCGCCAGCAGCCAAGATCCCGGTGGGCCTATGAACACTGAAGCTTTCTTT
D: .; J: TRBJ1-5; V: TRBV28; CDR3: CASSFVPGEGNQPQHF; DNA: TGTGCCAGCAGTTTCGTTCCGGGGGAGGGGAATCAGCCCCAGCATTTT
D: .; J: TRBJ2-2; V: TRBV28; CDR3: CASSWPQSPGELFF; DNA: TGTGCCAGCAGTTGGCCCCAATCCCCCGGGGAGCTGTTTTTT
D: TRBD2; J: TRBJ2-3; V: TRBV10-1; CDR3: CASSESASGYGKDTQYF; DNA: TGCGCCAGCAGTGAGTCGGCTAGCGGGTACGGGAAAGATACGCAGTATTTT
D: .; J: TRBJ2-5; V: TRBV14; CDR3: CASSLLGVYQETQYF; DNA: TGTGCCAGCAGCCTCCTAGGGGTCTACCAAGAGACCCAGTACTTC
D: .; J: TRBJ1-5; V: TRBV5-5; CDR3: CASSDQGNQPQHF; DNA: TGTGCCAGCAGCGATCAGGGGAATCAGCCCCAGCATTTT
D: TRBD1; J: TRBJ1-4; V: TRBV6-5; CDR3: CASSSQGATNEKLFF; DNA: TGTGCCAGCAGTTCTCAGGGGGCGACTAATGAAAAACTGTTTTTT
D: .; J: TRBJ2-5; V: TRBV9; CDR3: CASSNRQETQYF; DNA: TGTGCCAGCAGCAACAGACAAGAGACCCAGTACTTC
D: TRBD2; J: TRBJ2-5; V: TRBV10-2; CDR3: CASRGWGEGRNGETQYF; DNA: TGCGCCAGCAGGGGATGGGGGGAGGGCCGAAACGGGGAGACCCAGTACTTC
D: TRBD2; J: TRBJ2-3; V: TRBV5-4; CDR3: CASSFVAGDTQYF; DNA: TGTGCCAGCAGCTTTGTAGCGGGAGACACCCAGTATTTT
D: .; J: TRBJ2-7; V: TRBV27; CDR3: CASSLYWDTSYEQYF; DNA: TGTGCCAGCAGTTTATACTGGGACACCTCCTACGAGCAGTACTTC
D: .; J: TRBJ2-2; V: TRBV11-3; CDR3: CASSATGMNTGELFF; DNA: TGTGCCAGCAGCGCTACAGGGATGAACACCGGGGAGCTGTTTTTT
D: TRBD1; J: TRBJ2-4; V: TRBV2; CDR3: CASSEAIRTGPKNIQYF; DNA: TGTGCCAGCAGTGAAGCCATACGGACAGGGCCTAAAAACATTCAGTACTTC
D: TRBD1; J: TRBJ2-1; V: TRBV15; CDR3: CATSRDRNRGRQDEQFF; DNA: TGTGCCACCAGCAGAGATCGAAACAGGGGGCGTCAGGATGAGCAGTTCTTC
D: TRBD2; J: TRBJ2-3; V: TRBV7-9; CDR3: CASSLTSGGDTQYF; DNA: TGTGCCAGCAGCTTGACTAGCGGGGGGGATACGCAGTATTTT
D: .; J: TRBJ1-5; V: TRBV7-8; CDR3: CASSLVGRNQPQHF; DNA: TGTGCCAGCAGCTTAGTGGGGAGGAATCAGCCCCAGCATTTT
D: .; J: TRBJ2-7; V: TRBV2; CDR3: CASTSDGGSSYEQYF; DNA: TGTGCCAGCACCTCCGACGGGGGAAGCTCCTACGAGCAGTACTTC
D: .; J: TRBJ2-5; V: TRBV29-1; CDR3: CSARRGETQYF; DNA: TGCAGCGCCCGAAGGGGGGAGACCCAGTACTTC
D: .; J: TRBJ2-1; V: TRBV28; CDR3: CASSKGRTTYNEQFF; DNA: TGTGCCAGCAGCAAAGGGAGGACTACCTACAATGAGCAGTTCTTC
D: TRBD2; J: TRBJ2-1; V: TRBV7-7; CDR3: CASSFRLAGSNEQFF; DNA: TGTGCCAGCAGCTTTAGGCTAGCGGGATCCAATGAGCAGTTCTTC
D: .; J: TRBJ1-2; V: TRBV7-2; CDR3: CASSLDQGTYGYTF; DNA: TGTGCCAGCAGCTTAGATCAGGGGACCTATGGCTACACCTTC
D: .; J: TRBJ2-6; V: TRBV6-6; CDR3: CASSPGAGANVLTF; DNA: TGTGCCAGCAGCCCAGGGGCTGGGGCCAACGTCCTGACTTTC
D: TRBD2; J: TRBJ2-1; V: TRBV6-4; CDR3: CASSVTGTSGNNEQFF; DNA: TGTGCCAGCAGTGTTACCGGGACTAGCGGGAACAATGAGCAGTTCTTC
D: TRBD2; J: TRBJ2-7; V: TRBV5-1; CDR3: CASSWGGEGLGEQYF; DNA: TGCGCCAGCTCATGGGGGGGTGAAGGGTTAGGCGAGCAGTACTTC
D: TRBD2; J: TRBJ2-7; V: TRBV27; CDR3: CASSSPGLAASYEQYF; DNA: TGTGCCAGCAGTTCCCCGGGACTAGCTGCTTCCTACGAGCAGTACTTC
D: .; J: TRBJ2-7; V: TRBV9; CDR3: CASSPLSGYEQYF; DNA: TGTGCCAGCAGCCCCCTGAGCGGGTACGAGCAGTACTTC
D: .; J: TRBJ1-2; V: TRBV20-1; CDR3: CSARTGYGYTF; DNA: TGCAGTGCTAGAACAGGCTATGGCTACACCTTC
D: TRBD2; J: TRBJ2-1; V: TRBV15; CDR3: CATSRAGLAGVEQFF; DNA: TGTGCCACCAGCAGAGCGGGACTAGCGGGAGTTGAGCAGTTCTTC
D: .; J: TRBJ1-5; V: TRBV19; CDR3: CASSKQLYSNQPQHF; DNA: TGTGCCAGTAGTAAACAGCTGTATAGCAATCAGCCCCAGCATTTT
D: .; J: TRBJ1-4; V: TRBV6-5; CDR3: CASSLQVPISKLFF; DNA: TGTGCCAGCAGTTTACAGGTGCCCATATCAAAACTGTTTTTT
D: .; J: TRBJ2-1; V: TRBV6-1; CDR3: CASKWIGDYNEQFF; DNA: TGTGCCAGCAAGTGGATTGGAGATTACAATGAGCAGTTCTTC
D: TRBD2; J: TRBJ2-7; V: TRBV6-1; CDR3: CASSDAGTRVYEQYF; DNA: TGTGCCAGCAGTGACGCCGGGACTAGGGTCTACGAGCAGTACTTC
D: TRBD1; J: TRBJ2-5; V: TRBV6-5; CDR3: CASSTGTASREQYF; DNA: TGTGCCAGCAGTACCGGGACAGCCTCTAGGGAGCAGTACTTC
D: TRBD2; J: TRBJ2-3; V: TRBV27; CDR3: CASSSRLAVRGTDTQYF; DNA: TGTGCCAGCAGTTCCCGACTAGCGGTGAGGGGCACAGATACGCAGTATTTT
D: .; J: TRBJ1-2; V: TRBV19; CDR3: CASTQEFQGSDGYTF; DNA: TGTGCCAGTACCCAAGAGTTTCAGGGTTCTGATGGCTACACCTTC
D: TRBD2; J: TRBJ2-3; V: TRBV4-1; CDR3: CASSQGLGRPTDTQYF; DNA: TGCGCCAGCAGCCAAGGTCTCGGGAGGCCCACAGATACGCAGTATTTT
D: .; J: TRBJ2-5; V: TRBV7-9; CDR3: CASSATALEGETQYF; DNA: TGTGCCAGCAGCGCAACTGCTCTGGAGGGAGAGACCCAGTACTTC
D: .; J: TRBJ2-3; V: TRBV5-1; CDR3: CASSSFTDTQYF; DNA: TGCGCCAGCAGCTCCTTCACAGATACGCAGTATTTT
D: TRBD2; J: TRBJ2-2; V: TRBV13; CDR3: CASSFPGLAGGAGELFF; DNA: TGTGCCAGCAGCTTCCCGGGACTAGCGGGGGGGGCCGGGGAGCTGTTTTTT
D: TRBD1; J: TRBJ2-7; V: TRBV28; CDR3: CASSFTGGEQYF; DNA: TGTGCCAGCAGTTTTACAGGGGGCGAGCAGTACTTC